The following is a T cell receptor beta chain sequence with its context. Authors' methods: Amplified reference gene primers provided the basis for estimating nucleated cell counts. Repertoires were generated with immunoSEQ multiplex PCR, while TCRdb's copy carries only in-frame clones and drops some. The DNA gave D and trimming, while V, J and clone size come from that table. Here the sample spans about 320,000 clones, approximately 85% being singletons. The data were taken from a study of blood T cell repertoires in COVID-19. Study-wide context: The United States, Italy and Spain supplied acute and convalescent COVID-19 samples. The analysed material was cDNA or gDNA that came from T cells, B-cell-depleted T cells, or PBMCs.

The CDR3 sequence is 14 residues long. V was shortened by 2 bases and J by 7 bases, with 14 bases between the two germline ends. From germline, CDR1 is SGHDN and CDR2 FVKESK. The sample consisted of peripheral blood. The J gene is TRBJ1-2, the V gene TRBV14; D perhaps matches TRBD1 (6 bases). This receptor was obtained from a woman between 50 and 59 years old with acute or convalescent COVID-19. CDR3 coding DNA: TGTGCCAGCAGCCAACAACAGGGTAGGGCTGGCTACACCTTC. This sequence encodes CASSQQQGRAGYTF.